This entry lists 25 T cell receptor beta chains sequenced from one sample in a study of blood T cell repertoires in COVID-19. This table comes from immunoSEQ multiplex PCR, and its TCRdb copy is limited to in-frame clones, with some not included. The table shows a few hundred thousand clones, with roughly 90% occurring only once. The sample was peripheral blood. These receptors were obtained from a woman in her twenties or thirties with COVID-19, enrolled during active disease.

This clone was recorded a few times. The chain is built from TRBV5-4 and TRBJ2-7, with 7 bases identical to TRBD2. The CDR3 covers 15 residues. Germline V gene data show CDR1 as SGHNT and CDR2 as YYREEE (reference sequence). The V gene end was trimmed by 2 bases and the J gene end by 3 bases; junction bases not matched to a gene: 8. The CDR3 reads CASSFGGRAGYEQYF. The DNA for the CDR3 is TGTGCCAGCAGCTTTGGAGGGAGGGCCGGCTACGAGCAGTACTTC.

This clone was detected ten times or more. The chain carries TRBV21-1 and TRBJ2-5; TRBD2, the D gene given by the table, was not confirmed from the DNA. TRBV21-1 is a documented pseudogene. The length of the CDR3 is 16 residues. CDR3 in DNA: TGTGCCAGCGGCCGAGTTCTAGCGGGAGTAGAAGAGACCCAGTACTTC. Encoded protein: CASGRVLAGVEETQYF.

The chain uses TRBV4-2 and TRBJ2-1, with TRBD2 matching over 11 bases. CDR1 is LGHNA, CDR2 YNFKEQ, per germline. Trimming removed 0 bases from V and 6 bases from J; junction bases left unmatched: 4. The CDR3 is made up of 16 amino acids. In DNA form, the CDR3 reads TGTGCCAGCAGCCAAGAGCGTAGCGGGAGGGCCAATGAGCAGTTCTTC. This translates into CASSQERSGRANEQFF.

Written as DNA, the CDR3 is TGTGCCATCAGTGAGGGACAGGTCTATAATTCACCCCTCCACTTT. Its translation: CAISEGQVYNSPLHF. The chain carries TRBV10-3 and TRBJ1-6; 7 bases match TRBD1. Germline V gene data show CDR1 as ENHRY and CDR2 as SYGVKD. The length of the CDR3 is 15 residues. The ends lost 2 bases at V and 3 bases at J; junction bases unmatched: 1.

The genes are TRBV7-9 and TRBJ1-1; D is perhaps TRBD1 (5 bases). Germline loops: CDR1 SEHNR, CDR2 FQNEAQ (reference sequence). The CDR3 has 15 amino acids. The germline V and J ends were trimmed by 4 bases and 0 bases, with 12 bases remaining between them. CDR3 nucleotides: TGTGCCAGCAGCTCCACGTCGGGGGTGAACACTGAAGCTTTCTTT. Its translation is CASSSTSGVNTEAFF. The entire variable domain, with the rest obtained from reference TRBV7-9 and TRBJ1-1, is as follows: DTGVSQNPRHKITKRGQNVTFRCDPISEHNRLYWYRQTLGQGPEFLTYFQNEAQLEKSRLLSDRFSAERPKGSFSTLEIQRTEQGDSAMYLCASSSTSGVNTEAFFGQGTRLTVV.

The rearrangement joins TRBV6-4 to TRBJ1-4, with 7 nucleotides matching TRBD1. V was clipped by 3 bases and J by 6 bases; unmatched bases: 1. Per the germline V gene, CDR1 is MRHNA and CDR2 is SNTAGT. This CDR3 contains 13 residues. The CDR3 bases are TGTGCCAGCAGTGAACAGGGGCATGAAAAACTGTTTTTT. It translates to CASSEQGHEKLFF.

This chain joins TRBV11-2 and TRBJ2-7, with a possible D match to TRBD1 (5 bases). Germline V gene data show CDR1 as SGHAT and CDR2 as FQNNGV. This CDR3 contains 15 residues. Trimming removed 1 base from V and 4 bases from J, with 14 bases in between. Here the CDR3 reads CASSLAPQASYEQYF. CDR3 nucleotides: TGTGCCAGCAGCTTAGCTCCACAGGCGTCATACGAGCAGTACTTC.

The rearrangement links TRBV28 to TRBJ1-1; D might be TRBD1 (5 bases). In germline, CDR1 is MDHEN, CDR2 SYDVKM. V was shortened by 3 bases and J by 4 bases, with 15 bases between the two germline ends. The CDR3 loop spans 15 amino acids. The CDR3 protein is CASSLKDRWSTEAFF. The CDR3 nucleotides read TGTGCCAGCAGTTTGAAAGACAGATGGAGCACTGAAGCTTTCTTT.

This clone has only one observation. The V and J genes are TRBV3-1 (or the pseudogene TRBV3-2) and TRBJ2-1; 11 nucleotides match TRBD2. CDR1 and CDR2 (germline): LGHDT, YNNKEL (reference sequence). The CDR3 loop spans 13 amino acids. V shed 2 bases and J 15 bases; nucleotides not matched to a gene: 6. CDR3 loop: CASSQSLAGVPFF. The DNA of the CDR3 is TGTGCCAGCAGCCAATCACTAGCGGGAGTTCCGTTCTTC.

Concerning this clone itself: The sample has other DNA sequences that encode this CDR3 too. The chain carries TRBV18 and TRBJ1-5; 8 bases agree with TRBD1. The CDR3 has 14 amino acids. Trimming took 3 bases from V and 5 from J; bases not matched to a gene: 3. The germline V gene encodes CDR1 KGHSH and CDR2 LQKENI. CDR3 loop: CASSPGTGDQPQHF. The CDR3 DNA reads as TGTGCCAGCTCACCCGGGACAGGTGATCAGCCCCAGCATTTT.

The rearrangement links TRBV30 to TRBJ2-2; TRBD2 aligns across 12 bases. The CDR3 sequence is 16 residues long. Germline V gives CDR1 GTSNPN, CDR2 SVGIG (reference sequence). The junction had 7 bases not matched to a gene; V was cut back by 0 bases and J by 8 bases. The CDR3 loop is CAWSVGLAGGRGELFF. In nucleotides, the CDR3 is TGTGCCTGGAGTGTGGGGCTAGCGGGAGGGCGAGGGGAGCTGTTTTTT.

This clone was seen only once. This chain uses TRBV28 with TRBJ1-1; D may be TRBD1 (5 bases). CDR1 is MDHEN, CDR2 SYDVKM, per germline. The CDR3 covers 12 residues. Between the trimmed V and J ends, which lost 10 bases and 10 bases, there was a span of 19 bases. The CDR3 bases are TGTGCCACCTCATCGCAGGGACTGGGAGCTTTCTTT. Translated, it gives CATSSQGLGAFF. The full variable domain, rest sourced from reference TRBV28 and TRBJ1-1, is DVKVTQSSRYLVKRTGEKVFLECVQDMDHENMFWYRQDPGLGLRLIYFSYDVKMKEKGDIPEGYSVSREKKERFSLILESASTNQTSMYLCATSSQGLGAFFGQGTRLTVV.

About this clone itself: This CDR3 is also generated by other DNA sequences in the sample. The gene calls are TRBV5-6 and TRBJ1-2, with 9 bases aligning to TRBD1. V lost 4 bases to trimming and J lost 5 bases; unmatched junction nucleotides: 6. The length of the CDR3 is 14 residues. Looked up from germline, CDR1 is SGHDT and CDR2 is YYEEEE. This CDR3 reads CASSPGQGRYGYTF. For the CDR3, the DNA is TGTGCCAGCAGCCCAGGACAGGGGCGGTATGGCTACACCTTC. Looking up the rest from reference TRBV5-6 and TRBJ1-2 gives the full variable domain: DAGVTQSPTHLIKTRGQQVTLRCSPKSGHDTVSWYQQALGQGPQFIFQYYEEEERQRGNFPDRFSGHQFPNYSSELNVNALLLGDSALYLCASSPGQGRYGYTFGSGTRLTVV.

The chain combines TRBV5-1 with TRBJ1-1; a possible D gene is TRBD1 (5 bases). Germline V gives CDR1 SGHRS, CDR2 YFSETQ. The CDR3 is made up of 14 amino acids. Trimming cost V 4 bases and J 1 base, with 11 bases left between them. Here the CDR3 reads CASSKDSQNTEAFF. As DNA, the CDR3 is TGCGCCAGCAGCAAAGACAGCCAGAACACTGAAGCTTTCTTT. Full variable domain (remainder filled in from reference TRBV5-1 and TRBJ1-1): KAGVTQTPRYLIKTRGQQVTLSCSPISGHRSVSWYQQTPGQGLQFLFEYFSETQRNKGNFPGRFSGRQFSNSRSEMNVSTLELGDSALYLCASSKDSQNTEAFFGQGTRLTVV.

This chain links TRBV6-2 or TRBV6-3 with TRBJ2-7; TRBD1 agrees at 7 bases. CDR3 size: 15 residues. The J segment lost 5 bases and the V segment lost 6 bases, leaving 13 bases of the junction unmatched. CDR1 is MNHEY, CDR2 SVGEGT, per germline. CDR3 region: CASRPRQGRLDEQYF. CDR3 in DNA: TGTGCCAGCAGACCTCGACAGGGAAGACTGGACGAGCAGTACTTC.

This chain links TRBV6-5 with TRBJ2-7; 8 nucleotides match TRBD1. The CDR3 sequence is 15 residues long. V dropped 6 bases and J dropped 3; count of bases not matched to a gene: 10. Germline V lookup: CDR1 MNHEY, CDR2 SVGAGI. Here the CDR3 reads CASRSQGASLYEQYF. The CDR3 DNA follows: TGTGCCAGCAGGTCCCAGGGGGCCTCACTCTACGAGCAGTACTTC.

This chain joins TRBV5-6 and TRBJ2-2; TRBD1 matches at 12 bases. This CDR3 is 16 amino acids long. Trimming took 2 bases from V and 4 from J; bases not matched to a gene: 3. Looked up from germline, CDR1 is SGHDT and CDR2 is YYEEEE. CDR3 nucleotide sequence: TGTGCCAGCAGCTTCGGGGACAGGGGGCTCACCGGGGAGCTGTTTTTT. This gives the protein CASSFGDRGLTGELFF.

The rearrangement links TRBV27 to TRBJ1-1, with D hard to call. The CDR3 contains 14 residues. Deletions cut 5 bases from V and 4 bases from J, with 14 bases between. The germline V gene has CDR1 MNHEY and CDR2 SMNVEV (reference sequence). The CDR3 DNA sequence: TGTGCCAGCAGTGAGTCCCGGAGCGGCACTGAAGCTTTCTTT. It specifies CASSESRSGTEAFF.

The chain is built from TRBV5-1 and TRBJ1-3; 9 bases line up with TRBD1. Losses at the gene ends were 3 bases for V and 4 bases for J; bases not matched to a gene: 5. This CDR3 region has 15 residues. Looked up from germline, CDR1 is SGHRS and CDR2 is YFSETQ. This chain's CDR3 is CASSSQGANGNTIYF. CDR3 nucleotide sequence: TGCGCCAGCAGCTCACAGGGGGCCAACGGAAACACCATATATTTT.

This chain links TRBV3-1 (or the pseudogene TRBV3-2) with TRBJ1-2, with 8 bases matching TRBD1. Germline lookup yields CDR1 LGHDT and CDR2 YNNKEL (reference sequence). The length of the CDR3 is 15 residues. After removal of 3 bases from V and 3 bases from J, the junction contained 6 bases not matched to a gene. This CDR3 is CASSHLGTGDYGYTF. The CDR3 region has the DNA TGTGCCAGCAGCCACCTAGGGACAGGCGACTATGGCTACACCTTC.

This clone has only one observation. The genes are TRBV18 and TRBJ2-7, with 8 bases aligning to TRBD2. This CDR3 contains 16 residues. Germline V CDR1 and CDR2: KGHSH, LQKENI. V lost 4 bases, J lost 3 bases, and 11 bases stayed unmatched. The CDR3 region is CASSRDTSGSFYEQYF. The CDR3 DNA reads TGTGCCAGCTCACGCGATACGAGCGGGAGTTTCTACGAGCAGTACTTC.

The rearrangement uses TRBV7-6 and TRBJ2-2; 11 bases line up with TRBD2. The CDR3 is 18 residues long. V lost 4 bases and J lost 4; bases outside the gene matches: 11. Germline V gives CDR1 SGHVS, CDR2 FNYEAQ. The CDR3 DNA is TGTGCCAGCAGCTCTGTGCGACTAGCGGGACCTATCACCGGGGAGCTGTTTTTT. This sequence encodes CASSSVRLAGPITGELFF.

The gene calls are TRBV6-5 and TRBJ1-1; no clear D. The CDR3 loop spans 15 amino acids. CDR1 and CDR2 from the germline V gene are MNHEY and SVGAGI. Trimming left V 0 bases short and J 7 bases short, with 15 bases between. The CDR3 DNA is TGTGCCAGCAGTTACTCGATCCGGGATAGGAGTGAAGCTTTCTTT. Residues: CASSYSIRDRSEAFF.

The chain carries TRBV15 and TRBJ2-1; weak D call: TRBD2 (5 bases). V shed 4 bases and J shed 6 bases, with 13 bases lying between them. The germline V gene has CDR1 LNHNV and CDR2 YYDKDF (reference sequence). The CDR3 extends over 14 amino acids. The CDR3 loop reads CATSMRVEINEQFF. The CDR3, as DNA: TGTGCCACCAGCATGAGGGTGGAGATCAATGAGCAGTTCTTC.

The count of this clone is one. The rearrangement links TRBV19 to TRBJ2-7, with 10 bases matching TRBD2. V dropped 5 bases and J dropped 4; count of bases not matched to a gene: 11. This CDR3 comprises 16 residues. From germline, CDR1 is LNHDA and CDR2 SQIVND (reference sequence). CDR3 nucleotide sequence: TGTGCCAGTAGTCTTCTGTCTAGCGGGAGCTTTTACGAGCAGTACTTC. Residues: CASSLLSSGSFYEQYF.